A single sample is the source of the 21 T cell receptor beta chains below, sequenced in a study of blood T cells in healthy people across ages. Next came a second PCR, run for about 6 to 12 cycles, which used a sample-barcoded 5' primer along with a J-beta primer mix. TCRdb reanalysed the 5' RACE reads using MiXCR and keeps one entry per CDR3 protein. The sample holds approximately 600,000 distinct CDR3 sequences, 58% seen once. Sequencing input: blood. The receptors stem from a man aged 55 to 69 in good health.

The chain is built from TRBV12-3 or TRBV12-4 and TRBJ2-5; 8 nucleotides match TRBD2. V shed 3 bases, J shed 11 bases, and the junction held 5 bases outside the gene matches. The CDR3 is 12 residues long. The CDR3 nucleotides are TGTGCCAGCAGTTTCACTAGCGGAGAGCAGTACTTC. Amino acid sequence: CASSFTSGEQYF.

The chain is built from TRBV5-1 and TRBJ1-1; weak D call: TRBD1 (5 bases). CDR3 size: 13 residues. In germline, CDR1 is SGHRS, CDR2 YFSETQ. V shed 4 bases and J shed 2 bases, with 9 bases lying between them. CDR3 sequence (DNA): TGCGCCAGCAGCCTACAGGATAACACTGAAGCTTTCTTT. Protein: CASSLQDNTEAFF.

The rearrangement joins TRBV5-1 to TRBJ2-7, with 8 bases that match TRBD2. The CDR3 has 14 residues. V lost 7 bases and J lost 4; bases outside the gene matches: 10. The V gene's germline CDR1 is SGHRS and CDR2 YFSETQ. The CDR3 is CASQLGGVSYEQYF. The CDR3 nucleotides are TGCGCCAGCCAACTCGGGGGGGTCAGTTACGAGCAGTACTTC.

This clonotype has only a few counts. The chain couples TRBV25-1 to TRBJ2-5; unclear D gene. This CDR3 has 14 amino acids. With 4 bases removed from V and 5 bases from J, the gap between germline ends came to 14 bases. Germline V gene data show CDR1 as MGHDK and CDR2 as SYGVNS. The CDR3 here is CASSARALGETQYF. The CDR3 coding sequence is TGTGCCAGCAGTGCCCGGGCCTTGGGGGAGACCCAGTACTTC.

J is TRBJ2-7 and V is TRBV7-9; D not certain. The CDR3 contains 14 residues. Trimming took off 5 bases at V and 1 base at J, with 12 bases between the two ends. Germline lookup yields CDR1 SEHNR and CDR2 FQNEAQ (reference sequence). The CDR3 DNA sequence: TGTGCCAGCAGCGTAACGTCCGCGTCCTACGAGCAGTACTTC. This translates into CASSVTSASYEQYF.

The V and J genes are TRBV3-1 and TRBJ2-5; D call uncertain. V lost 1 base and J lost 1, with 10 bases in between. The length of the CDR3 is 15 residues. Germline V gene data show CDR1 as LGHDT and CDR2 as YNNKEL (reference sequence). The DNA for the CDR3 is TGTGCCAGCAGCCAAGGACGGTCAGTCCAAGAGACCCAGTACTTC. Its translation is CASSQGRSVQETQYF.

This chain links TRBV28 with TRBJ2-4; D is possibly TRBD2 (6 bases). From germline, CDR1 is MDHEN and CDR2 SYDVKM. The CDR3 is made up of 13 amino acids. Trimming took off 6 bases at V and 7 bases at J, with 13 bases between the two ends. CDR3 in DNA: TGTGCCAGCAGCGGGGGTTTCGCGAACATTCAGTACTTC. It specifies CASSGGFANIQYF.

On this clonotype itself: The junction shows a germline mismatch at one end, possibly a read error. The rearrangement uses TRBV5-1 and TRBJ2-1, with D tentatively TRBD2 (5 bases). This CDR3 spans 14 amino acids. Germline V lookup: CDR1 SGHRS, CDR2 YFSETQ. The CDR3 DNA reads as TGCGCCAGCAGCTTGGCCAGCGAGGGCAATGGGCAGTTCTTC. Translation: CASSLASEGNGQFF.

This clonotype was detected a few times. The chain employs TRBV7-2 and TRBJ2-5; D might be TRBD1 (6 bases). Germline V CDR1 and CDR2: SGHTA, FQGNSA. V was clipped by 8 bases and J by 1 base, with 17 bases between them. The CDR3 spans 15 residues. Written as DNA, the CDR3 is TGTGCCAGCCGCAGGGAACAGGGAATCCAAGAGACCCAGTACTTC. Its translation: CASRREQGIQETQYF.

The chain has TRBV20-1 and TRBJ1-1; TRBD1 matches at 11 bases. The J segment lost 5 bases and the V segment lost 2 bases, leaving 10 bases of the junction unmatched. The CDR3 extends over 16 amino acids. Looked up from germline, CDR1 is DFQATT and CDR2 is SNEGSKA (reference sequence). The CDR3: CSARPAQGQGETEAFF. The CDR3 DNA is TGCAGTGCTAGACCAGCACAGGGACAGGGGGAAACTGAAGCTTTCTTT.

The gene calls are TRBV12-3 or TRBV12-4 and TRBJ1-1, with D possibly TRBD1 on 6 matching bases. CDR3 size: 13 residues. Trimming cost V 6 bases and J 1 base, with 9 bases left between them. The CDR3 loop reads CASRGQANTEAFF. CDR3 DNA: TGTGCCAGCAGGGGACAAGCGAACACTGAAGCTTTCTTT.

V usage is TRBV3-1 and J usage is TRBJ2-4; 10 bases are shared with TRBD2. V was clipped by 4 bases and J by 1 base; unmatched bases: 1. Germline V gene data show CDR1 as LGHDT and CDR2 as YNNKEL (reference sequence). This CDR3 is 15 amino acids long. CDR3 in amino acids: CASSLGLAAKNIQYF. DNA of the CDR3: TGTGCCAGCAGCCTGGGACTAGCGGCCAAAAACATTCAGTACTTC.

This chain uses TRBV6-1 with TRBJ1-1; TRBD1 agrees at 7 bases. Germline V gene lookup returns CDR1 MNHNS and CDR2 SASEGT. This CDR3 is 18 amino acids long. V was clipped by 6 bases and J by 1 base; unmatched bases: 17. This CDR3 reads CASSPPLRPGTANTEAFF. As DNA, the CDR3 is TGTGCCAGCAGCCCTCCCCTTCGACCCGGGACAGCGAACACTGAAGCTTTCTTT.

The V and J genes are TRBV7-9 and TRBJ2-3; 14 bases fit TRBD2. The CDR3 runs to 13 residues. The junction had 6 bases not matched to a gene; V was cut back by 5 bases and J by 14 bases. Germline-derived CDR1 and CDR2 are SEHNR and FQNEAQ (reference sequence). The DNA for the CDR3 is TGTGCCAGCAGCAAGGGACTAGCGGGAGTCCCGTATTTT. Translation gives CASSKGLAGVPYF. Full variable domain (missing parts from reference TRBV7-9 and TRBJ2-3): DTGVSQNPRHKITKRGQNVTFRCDPISEHNRLYWYRQTLGQGPEFLTYFQNEAQLEKSRLLSDRFSAERPKGSFSTLEIQRTEQGDSAMYLCASSKGLAGVPYFGPGTRLTVL.

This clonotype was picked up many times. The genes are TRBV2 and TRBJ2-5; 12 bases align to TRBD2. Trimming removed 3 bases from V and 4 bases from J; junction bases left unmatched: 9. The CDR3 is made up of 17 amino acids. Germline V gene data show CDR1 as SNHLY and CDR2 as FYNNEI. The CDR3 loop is CASSDSTSGGRGETQYF. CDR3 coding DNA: TGTGCCAGCAGTGACTCGACTAGCGGGGGTAGAGGAGAGACCCAGTACTTC.

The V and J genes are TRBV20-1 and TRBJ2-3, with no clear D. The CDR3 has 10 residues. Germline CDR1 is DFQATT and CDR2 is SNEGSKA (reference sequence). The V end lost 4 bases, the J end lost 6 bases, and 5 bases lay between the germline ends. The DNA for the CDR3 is TGCAGTGCTACGCGGGATACGCAGTATTTT. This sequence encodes CSATRDTQYF.

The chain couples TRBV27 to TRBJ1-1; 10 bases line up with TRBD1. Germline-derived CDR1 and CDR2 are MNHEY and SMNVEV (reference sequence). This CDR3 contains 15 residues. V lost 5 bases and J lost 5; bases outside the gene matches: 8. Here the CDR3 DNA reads TGTGCCAGCAGTACTCAGACAGGGGGCTTTACTGAAGCTTTCTTT. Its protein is CASSTQTGGFTEAFF.

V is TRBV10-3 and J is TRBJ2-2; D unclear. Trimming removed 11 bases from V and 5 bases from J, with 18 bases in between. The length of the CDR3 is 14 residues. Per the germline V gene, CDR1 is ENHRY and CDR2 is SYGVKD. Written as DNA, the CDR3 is TGTGCCGCCCTCCCCGGAACACGGACCGGGGAGCTGTTTTTT. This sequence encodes CAALPGTRTGELFF.

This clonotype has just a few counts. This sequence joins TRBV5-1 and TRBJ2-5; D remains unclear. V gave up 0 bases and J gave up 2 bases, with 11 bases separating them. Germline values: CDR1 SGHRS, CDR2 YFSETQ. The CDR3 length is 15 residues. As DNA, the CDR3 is TGCGCCAGCAGCTTGGAAGGTCAGGTTCAAGAGACCCAGTACTTC. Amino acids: CASSLEGQVQETQYF. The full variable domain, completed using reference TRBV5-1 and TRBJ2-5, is KAGVTQTPRYLIKTRGQQVTLSCSPISGHRSVSWYQQTPGQGLQFLFEYFSETQRNKGNFPGRFSGRQFSNSRSEMNVSTLELGDSALYLCASSLEGQVQETQYFGPGTRLLVL.

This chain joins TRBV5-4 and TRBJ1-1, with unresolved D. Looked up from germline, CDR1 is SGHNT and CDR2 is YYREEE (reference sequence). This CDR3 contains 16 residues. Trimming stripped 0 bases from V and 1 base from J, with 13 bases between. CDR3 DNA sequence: TGTGCCAGCAGCTTGGGTGGTCGCGGGAGGAACACTGAAGCTTTCTTT. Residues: CASSLGGRGRNTEAFF.

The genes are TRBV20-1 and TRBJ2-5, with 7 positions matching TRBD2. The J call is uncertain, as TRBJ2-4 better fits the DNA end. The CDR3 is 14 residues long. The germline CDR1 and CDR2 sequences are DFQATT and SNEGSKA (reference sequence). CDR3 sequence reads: CSARDSGTKPIQYF. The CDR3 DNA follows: TGCAGTGCTAGAGATTCCGGGACTAAACCCATTCAGTACTTC.